This TCR beta chain was identified in a study of T cell responses to AZD1222 COVID-19 vaccine (dated by TCRdb to 2020 to 2023). Notes on the research overall: AZD1222 recipients whose second dose came at about 4 weeks and those whose second dose came at about 12 weeks were combined into one group, since spike-specific TCR depth and breadth did not differ between the two schedules. A total of just over 230 trial participants underwent TCR sequencing, of whom under 220 had received two doses of AZD1222 and approximately 25 had received two doses of the MenACWY control vaccine. Enrollment into the trials was organized by age into subgroups of 18-55, 56-69 and 70-plus years, and those subgroups contained approximately 160, 26 and 62 TCR-sequenced participants, respectively.

Taken from cysteine to phenylalanine, the CDR3 has 15 residues. Of all the DNA, just the CDR3 is kept, 45 bases in frame from base 1. The trim is 1 base for V and 0 bases for J, with a gap of 7 bases between the germline ends. The germline V gene gives CDR1 as SGHDT and CDR2 as YYEEEE. Results the study describes overall, beyond this receptor: A significant rise in spike-specific TCR breadth and depth was observed after two AZD1222 doses relative to day 0 and relative to MenACWY recipients. Nearly half of unique spike-specific TCRs reportedly recognized epitopes outside regions mutated in the B.1.351 and B.1.1.7 variants. In the small 56-69-year group, the increase in depth fell short of significance, most likely because of low power. Most participants were white British and females outnumbered males, and the authors suggested that clonal diversity may have been underestimated. Conclusions about previously exposed vaccinees are limited because only six or seven AZD1222 recipients were SARS-CoV-2 seropositive at baseline. The whole spike protein was spanned by vaccine-associated CD4 TCRs, and dominant responses were seen in regions 160-218 and 743-854. Because no samples from the day 14 peak response were available, repertoires could be characterized only after the peak T cell response.

The time point label here, explained by the study, means: baseline before first vaccination. Samples from vaccinated people were obtained from the UK trials COV001 and COV002, which included a single-blind randomized controlled phase 2/3 trial of AZD1222 (ChAdOx1 nCoV-19) in healthy adults. For TCRbeta chain sequencing, PBMC samples from trial participants were taken at day 0 and at day 28 after the second dose. This clone has just one count. There is no known antigen for this receptor. No quality values exist for individual bases; no much larger clone is one base distant. The CDR3 regions of human TCRbeta chains were analyzed by immunosequencing. Per the source publication's procedure: TCRs in the repertoires were matched against a reference library of SARS-CoV-2-specific TCRs that had been generated with the MIRA antigen-specificity platform. Breadth was defined as the fraction of unique TCRs that were SARS-CoV-2-associated, and depth was defined as the fraction of total T cells that were SARS-CoV-2-associated. Using the MIRA data, each spike-specific TCR was mapped to the spike region that the TCR reacts to and placed in a CD4 or CD8 class. Log10-transformed breadth and depth values were compared by one-way ANOVA with Sidak's multiple comparisons tests. The immuneACCESS repertoire file appears here via TCRdb, limited to in-frame rearrangements. These files lack a portion of the clones; in checked studies, under half of the deficit traces to unresolved V genes, and the cause of the others is not known. The V and J calls and clone size are taken from that table; D and trimming were inferred from the DNA. This sample gives 150,000 to 200,000 clones in total; roughly 93% of them show up just once. Roughly 9.8% of the sample belongs to the ten largest clones.

This TCR came from an adult in good health. This sequence uses TRBV5-6 and TRBJ2-2; there is no confident call for the D gene. The specimen comprised peripheral blood, sampled on day 0 of AZD1222 vaccination. The DNA sequence is given as TGTGCCAGCAGCTTGCTCAGACCGAACACCGGGGAGCTGTTTTTT. Translated, this gives CASSLLRPNTGELFF.